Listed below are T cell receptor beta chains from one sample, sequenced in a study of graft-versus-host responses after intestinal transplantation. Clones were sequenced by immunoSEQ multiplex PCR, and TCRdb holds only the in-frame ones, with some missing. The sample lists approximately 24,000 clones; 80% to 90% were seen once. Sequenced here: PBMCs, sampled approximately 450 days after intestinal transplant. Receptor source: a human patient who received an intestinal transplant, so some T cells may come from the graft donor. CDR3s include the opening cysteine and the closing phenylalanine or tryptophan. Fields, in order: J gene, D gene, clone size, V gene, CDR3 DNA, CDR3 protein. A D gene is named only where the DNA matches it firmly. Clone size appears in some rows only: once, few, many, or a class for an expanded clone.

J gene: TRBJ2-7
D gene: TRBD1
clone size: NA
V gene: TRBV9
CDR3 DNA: TGTGCCAGCAGCCCGGGGACAGGGGCAGGGGAGCAGTACTTC
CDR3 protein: CASSPGTGAGEQYF

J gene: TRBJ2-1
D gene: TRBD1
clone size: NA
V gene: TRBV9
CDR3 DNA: TGTGCCAGCAGCGTAACCGGGACAGTACTGTTCTTC
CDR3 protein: CASSVTGTVLFF

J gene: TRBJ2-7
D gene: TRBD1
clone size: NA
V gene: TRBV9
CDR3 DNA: TGTGCCAGCAGCGTACAGGGGGACTCCTACGAGCAGTACTTC
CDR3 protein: CASSVQGDSYEQYF

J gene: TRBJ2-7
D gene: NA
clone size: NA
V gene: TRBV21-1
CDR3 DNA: TGTGCCAGCAGCACCGCCAGTAGGCTATATACCTACGAGCAGTACTTC
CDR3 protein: CASSTASRLYTYEQYF

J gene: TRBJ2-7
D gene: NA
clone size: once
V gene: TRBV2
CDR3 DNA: TGTGCCAGCAGGGCCAGCTCCTACGAGCAGTACTTC
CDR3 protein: CASRASSYEQYF

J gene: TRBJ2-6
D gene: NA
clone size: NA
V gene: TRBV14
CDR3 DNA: TGTGCCAGCAGCCAAGTCCGAGGCAGGGGGGTAGGGGCCAACGTCCTGACTTTC
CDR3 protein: CASSQVRGRGVGANVLTF

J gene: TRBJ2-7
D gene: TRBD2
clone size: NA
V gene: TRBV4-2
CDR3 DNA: TGTGCCAGCAGCCAGCCAGGGACTAGCGGAATATACGAGCAGTACTTC
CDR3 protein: CASSQPGTSGIYEQYF

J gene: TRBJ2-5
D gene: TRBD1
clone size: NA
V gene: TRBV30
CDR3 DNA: TGTGCCTGGAGTACAGGGGGTCAAGAGACCCAGTACTTC
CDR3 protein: CAWSTGGQETQYF

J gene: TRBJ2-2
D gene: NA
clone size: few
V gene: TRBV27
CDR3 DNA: TGTGCCAGCAGTCTAACCGGGGAGCTGTTTTTT
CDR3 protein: CASSLTGELFF

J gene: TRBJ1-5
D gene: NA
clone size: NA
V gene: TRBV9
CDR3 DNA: TGTGCCAGCAGCGTAGCAGATAGCAATCAGCCCCAGCATTTT
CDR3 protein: CASSVADSNQPQHF

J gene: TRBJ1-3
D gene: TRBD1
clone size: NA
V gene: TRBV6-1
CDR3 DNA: TGTGCCAGCAGCATCGGACAGGGGTCCGGAAACACCATATATTTT
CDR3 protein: CASSIGQGSGNTIYF

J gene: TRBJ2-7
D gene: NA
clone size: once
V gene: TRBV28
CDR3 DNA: TGTGCCAGCAGTTATTGGATAGGACAGAGCTACGAGCAGTACTTC
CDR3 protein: CASSYWIGQSYEQYF

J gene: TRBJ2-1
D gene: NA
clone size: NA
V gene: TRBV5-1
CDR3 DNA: TGCGCCAGCAGCTACGGGTCGTACAATGAGCAGTTCTTC
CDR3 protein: CASSYGSYNEQFF

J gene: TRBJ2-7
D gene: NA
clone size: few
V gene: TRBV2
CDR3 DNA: TGTGCCAGCAGACCGGGCCCTGAAACCTACGAGCAGTACTTC
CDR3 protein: CASRPGPETYEQYF

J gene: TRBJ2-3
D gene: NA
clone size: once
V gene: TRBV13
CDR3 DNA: TGTGCCAGCAGCCCGGAGAAAGATACGCAGTATTTT
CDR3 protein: CASSPEKDTQYF

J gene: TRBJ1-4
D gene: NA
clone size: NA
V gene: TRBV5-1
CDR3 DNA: TGCGCCAGCAGCAACGACGGGAGGGTCAACTCTAATGAAAAACTGTTTTTT
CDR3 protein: CASSNDGRVNSNEKLFF

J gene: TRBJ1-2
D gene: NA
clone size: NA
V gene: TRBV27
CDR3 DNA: TGTGCCAGCGGCGTCGGCTATGGCTACACCTTC
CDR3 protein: CASGVGYGYTF

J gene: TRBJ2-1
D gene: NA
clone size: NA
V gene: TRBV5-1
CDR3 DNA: TGCGCCAGCAGCACCGGGACGCCGGGTGAGCAGTTCTTC
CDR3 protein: CASSTGTPGEQFF

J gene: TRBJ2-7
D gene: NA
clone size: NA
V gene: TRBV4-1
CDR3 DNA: TGCGCCAGCAGCCAAGTTCAGGGCAGCTCCTACGAGCAGTACTTC
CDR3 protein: CASSQVQGSSYEQYF

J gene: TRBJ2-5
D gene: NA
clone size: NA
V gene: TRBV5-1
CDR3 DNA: TGCGCCAGCAGGGAGGGTGTAGAGGCCCAGTACTTC
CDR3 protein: CASREGVEAQYF

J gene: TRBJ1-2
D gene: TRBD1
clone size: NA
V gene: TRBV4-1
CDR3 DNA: TGCGCCAGCAGCCCCCCGTGGACAGGCGAAGGGGAGACCTTC
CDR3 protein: CASSPPWTGEGETF

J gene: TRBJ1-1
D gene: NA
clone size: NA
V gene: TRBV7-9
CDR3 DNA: TGTGCCAGCAGCCCAACCGTGAACACTGAAGCTTTCTTT
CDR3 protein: CASSPTVNTEAFF

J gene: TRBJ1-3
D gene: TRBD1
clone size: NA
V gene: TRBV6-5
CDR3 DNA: TGTGCCAGCAAGACCAGGGGGCCCGGAAACACCATATATTTT
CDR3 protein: CASKTRGPGNTIYF

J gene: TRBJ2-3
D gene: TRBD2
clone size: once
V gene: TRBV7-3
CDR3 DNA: TGTGCCAGCAGCTTACTAGCGGGGGCAGATACGCAGTATTTT
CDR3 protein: CASSLLAGADTQYF

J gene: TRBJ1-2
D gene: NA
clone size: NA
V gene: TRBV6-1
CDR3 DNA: TGTGCCAGCAGTGTACCGTCGCACTATGGCTACACCTTC
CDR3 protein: CASSVPSHYGYTF

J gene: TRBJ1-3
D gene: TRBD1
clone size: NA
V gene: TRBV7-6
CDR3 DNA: TGTGCCAGCAGCCGGGGACAGGGTGCGGGAAACACCATATATTTT
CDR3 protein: CASSRGQGAGNTIYF

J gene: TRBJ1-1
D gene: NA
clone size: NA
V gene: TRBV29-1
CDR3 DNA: TGCAGCGCCCTCGCTCGAGCGTCAGGGACTGAAGCTTTCTTT
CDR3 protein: CSALARASGTEAFF

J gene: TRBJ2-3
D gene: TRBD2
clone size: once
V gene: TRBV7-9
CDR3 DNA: TGTGCCAGCAGCTCTGGACTAGCGAGGAGCACAGATACGCAGTATTTT
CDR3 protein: CASSSGLARSTDTQYF

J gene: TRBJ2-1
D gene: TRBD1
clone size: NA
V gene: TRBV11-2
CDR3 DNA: TGTGCCAGCAGCTTATTCCGGGACAGGGAGCGGAATGAGCAGTTCTTC
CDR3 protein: CASSLFRDRERNEQFF

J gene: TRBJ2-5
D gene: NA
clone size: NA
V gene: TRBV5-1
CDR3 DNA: TGCGCCAGCAGCTTGGGTTTGTCGGGAGAGACCCAGTACTTC
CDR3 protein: CASSLGLSGETQYF

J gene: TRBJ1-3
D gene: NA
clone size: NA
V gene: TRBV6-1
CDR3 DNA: TGTGCCAGCACGGGCTCTGGAAACACCATATATTTT
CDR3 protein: CASTGSGNTIYF

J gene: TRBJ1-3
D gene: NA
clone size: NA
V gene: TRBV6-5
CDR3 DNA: TGTGCCAGCAGCTCGACGGACTCTGGAAACACCATATATTTT
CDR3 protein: CASSSTDSGNTIYF

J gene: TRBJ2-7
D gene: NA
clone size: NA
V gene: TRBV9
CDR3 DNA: TGTGCCAGCAGAGGAGACAGCTACGAGCAGTACTTC
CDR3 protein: CASRGDSYEQYF

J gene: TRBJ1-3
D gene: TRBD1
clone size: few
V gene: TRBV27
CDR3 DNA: TGTGCCAGCAGTTTAGGGGGACAGCAGGGAAACACCATATATTTT
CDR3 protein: CASSLGGQQGNTIYF

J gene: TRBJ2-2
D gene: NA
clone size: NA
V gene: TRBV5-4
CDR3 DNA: TGTGCCAGCAGCTCCCCAACCGGGCTAAGGGCCGGGGAGCTGTTTTTT
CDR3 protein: CASSSPTGLRAGELFF

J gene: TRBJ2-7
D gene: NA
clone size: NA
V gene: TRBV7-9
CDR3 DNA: TGTGCCAGCAGCTTAGGCCAGGGGAGGTACGAGCAGTACTTC
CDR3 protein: CASSLGQGRYEQYF

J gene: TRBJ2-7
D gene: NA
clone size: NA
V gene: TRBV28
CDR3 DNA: TGTGCCAGCAGTCTCCCCGGGGTTCTAACCTACGAGCAGTACTTC
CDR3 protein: CASSLPGVLTYEQYF

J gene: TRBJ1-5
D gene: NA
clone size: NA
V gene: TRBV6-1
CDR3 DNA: TGTGCCACCCACACCCCCACAGGGATCAATCAGCCCCAGCATTTT
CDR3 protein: CATHTPTGINQPQHF

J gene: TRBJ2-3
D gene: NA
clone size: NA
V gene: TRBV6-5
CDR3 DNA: TGTGCCAGCAGCCGGGACTTTAATCCTGGTACGCAGTATTTT
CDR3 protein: CASSRDFNPGTQYF

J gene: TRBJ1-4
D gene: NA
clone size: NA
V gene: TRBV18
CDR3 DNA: TGTGCCAGCTCACCATCGACCGGGAGTAATGAAAAACTGTTTTTT
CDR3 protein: CASSPSTGSNEKLFF

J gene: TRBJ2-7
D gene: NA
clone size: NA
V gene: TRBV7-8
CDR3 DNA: TGTGCCAGCAGCTTACGACAGGTCTCCTACGAGCAGTACTTC
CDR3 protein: CASSLRQVSYEQYF

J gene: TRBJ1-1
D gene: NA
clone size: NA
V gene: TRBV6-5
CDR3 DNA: TGTGCCAGTAACGCGGGACGGTGGAACACTGAAGCTTTCTTT
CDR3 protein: CASNAGRWNTEAFF

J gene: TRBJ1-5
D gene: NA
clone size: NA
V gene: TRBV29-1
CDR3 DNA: TGCAGCGTTAAGGAGAGCTCTAGCAATCAGCCCCAGCATTTT
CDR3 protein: CSVKESSSNQPQHF

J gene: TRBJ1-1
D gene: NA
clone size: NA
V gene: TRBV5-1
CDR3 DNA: TGCGCCAGCAGCTTGTGGGGGCGCACTGAAGCTTTCTTT
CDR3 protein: CASSLWGRTEAFF

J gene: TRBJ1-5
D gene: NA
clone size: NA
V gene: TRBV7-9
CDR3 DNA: TGTGCCAGCAGCCTCGACCGGGCTTCGGGGCCCCAGCATTTT
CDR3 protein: CASSLDRASGPQHF

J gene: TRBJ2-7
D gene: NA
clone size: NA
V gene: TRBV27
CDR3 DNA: TGTGCCAGCAGTTTATCGGCGTTCTACGAGCAGTACTTC
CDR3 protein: CASSLSAFYEQYF

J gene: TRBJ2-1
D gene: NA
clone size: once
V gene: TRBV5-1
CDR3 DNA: TGCGCCAGCAGCTTGGTAGGGCAGCTAAGCAATGAGCAGTTCTTC
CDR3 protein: CASSLVGQLSNEQFF

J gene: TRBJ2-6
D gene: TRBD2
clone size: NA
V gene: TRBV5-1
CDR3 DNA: TGCGCCCGCAGCGTAGGCGGGGGTCTAACCGGGGCCAACGTCCTGACTTTC
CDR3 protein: CARSVGGGLTGANVLTF

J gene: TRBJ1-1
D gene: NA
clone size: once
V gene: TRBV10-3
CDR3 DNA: TGTGCCATCAGGGTACAGGGCACGAACACTGAAGCTTTCTTT
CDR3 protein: CAIRVQGTNTEAFF

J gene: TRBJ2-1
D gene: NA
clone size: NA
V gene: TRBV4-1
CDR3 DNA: TGCGCCAGCAGCCCTCGGGGTATACAAATCAACAATGAGCAGTTCTTC
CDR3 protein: CASSPRGIQINNEQFF

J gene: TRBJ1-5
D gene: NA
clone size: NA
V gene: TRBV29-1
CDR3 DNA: TGCAGCGTTGGGGGTCGTGGAGGCAATCAGCCCCAGCATTTT
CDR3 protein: CSVGGRGGNQPQHF

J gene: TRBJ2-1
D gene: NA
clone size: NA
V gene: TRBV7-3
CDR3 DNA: TGTGCCAGCAGCCGCTCGGGGGATGGGTACAATGAGCAGTTCTTC
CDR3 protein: CASSRSGDGYNEQFF

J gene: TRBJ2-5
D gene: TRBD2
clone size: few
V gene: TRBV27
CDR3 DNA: TGTGCCAGCAGTTGGGGGGGAGAGACCCAGTACTTC
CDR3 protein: CASSWGGETQYF

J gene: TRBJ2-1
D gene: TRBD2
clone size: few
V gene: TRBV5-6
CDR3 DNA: TGTGCCAGCAGCTTGGGGCGGGGGGATGAGCAGTTCTTC
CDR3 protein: CASSLGRGDEQFF

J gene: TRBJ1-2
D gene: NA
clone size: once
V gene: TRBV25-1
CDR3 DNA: TGTGCCAGCAGTGAATATAGTCAGGGGAGTGGCTACACCTTC
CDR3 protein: CASSEYSQGSGYTF

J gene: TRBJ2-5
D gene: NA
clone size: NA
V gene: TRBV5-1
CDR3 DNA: TGCGCCAGCATAGGAGGGACAGCCCAAGAGACCCAGTACTTC
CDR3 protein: CASIGGTAQETQYF

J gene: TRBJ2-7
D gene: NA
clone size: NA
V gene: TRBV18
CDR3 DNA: TGTGCCAGCTCACCATCGGGCGAGCAGTACTTC
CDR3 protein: CASSPSGEQYF

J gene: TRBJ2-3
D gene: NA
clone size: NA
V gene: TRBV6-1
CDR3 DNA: TGTGCCAGCAGTGAATTTTTCACCGGGGATACGCAGTATTTT
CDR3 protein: CASSEFFTGDTQYF

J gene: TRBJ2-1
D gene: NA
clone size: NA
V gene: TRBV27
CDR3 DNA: TGTGCCAGCAGTATGGGTATTGAGCAGTTCTTC
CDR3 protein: CASSMGIEQFF

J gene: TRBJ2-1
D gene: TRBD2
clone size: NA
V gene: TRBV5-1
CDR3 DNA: TGCGCCAGCAGCTTGTGGGCACTAGCGGGAGAGGAGCAGTTCTTC
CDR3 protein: CASSLWALAGEEQFF